This T cell receptor (beta chain) was captured in a study of beta chain features in type 1 diabetes. Broader study findings: Researchers report that Type 1 diabetes patients had moderately but significantly shorter TCRB CDR3s across all four CD4+ subsets.

On this clone itself: Its cognate antigen is unknown.

Germline CDR1 KGHSH, CDR2 LQKENI. The V end was cut by 2 bases, the J end by 6 bases, with 5 bases between. This CDR3 is built from 12 residues. What was sequenced were expressed TCRB transcripts, since all of the isolated RNA had been reverse transcribed. Produced via immunoSEQ multiplex PCR; TCRdb's table is partial and in-frame only. Of 350,000 to 400,000 clones listed, over 9.5% were seen once; the top ten hold approximately 0.01%. The receptor comes from a woman aged 18 to 35 with type 1 diabetes. Source material: naive CD4+ T cells from blood. J is TRBJ1-5 and V is TRBV18; no reliable D call. The CDR3 nucleotides read TGTGCCAGCTCACCAGCGGGTCAGCCCCAGCATTTT. Translated, it gives CASSPAGQPQHF.